Described below is a single TCR beta chain sequence and its context. The target antigen is unknown. The PCR ran on 60 Vbeta and 13 Jbeta primers. The assay was immunoSEQ multiplex PCR, and TCRdb's table has in-frame clones only and misses some. Altogether over 85,000 clones are present, less than 90% being singletons, with the ten largest covering approximately 2.8%. This specimen comes from a study of cytomegalovirus exposure and HLA in healthy donors. Regarding the study as a whole: Associated with HLA alleles at 0.05 false discovery rate in a later analysis were some 16,000 TCR beta sequences. Most TCR sequences proved rare, with some public TCRs found in many donors. Among the most significant clusters, several appeared linked to common viral pathogens in a later analysis.

This TCR was sampled from a man aged 40-55 years in good health and CMV-seronegative. Sequencing input: PBMCs.

The CDR3 protein is CASRVNSLNEKLFF. The CDR3 DNA sequence: TGTGCCAGCAGGGTCAACAGTCTTAATGAAAAACTGTTTTTT. The V and J genes are TRBV27 and TRBJ1-4; D ambiguous. The CDR3 loop spans 14 amino acids. Germline-derived CDR1 and CDR2 are MNHEY and SMNVEV (reference sequence). V was shortened by 6 bases and J by 4 bases, with 12 bases between the two germline ends.